This entry lists 15 T cell receptor beta chains sequenced from one sample in a study of T cells and copy number aberrations in small-cell lung cancer. Assay used: immunoSEQ multiplex PCR; TCRdb lists only in-frame clones, some missing. This repertoire shows 6,000 to 7,500 clones, approximately 85% found once; its top ten account for roughly 4.5%. Specimen: normal tissue next to the tumor. These receptors all come from a woman in her 50s with small cell lung cancer.

The chain carries TRBV7-9 and TRBJ2-5; 8 bases align to TRBD1. This CDR3 has 14 amino acids. Germline trimming cut 4 bases from V and 3 bases from J; bases unmatched to any gene: 4. In germline, CDR1 is SEHNR, CDR2 FQNEAQ (reference sequence). This CDR3 is CASSWTGTEETQYF. Here the CDR3 DNA reads TGTGCCAGCAGCTGGACAGGGACCGAAGAGACCCAGTACTTC.

The chain recombines TRBV9 with TRBJ1-1, with D unresolved. CDR1 and CDR2 from the germline V gene are SGDLS and YYNGEE. The CDR3 covers 15 residues. V lost 4 bases, J lost 1 base, and 14 bases lay in between. The CDR3 is CASSPIPGENTEAFF. Written as DNA, the CDR3 is TGTGCCAGCAGCCCAATCCCGGGAGAGAACACTGAAGCTTTCTTT.

This clone is categorized as medium-sized. The CDR3 spells CASSIAWDRVGQPQHF. CDR3 DNA: TGTGCCAGTAGTATAGCTTGGGACAGGGTGGGTCAGCCCCAGCATTTT. The chain uses TRBV19 and TRBJ1-5, with 9 bases that match TRBD1. Per the germline V gene, CDR1 is LNHDA and CDR2 is SQIVND (reference sequence). The CDR3 consists of 16 residues. With 1 base clipped from V and 6 bases from J, the junction kept 7 bases outside the gene matches.

The CDR3 DNA reads as TGTGCCAGCAGCCGGGGGAACACTGAAGCTTTCTTT. This encodes CASSRGNTEAFF. The V gene is TRBV27, the J gene TRBJ1-1, with D uncertain. V was trimmed by 6 bases and J by 1 base, leaving 6 bases between them. The CDR3 covers 12 residues. Germline-derived CDR1 and CDR2 are MNHEY and SMNVEV (reference sequence).

The chain carries TRBV27 and TRBJ2-1; weak D call: TRBD1 (6 bases). Deletions cut 3 bases from V and 2 bases from J, with 11 bases between. Looked up from germline, CDR1 is MNHEY and CDR2 is SMNVEV (reference sequence). This CDR3 region has 15 residues. DNA of the CDR3: TGTGCCAGCAGTTTCGTTGGACAGCCCTACAATGAGCAGTTCTTC. This codes for CASSFVGQPYNEQFF.

This clone has a single count. The V gene is TRBV6-1, the J gene TRBJ1-5; maybe TRBD1 (5 bases). V was pared by 2 bases and J by 7 bases, with 15 bases between. The CDR3 length is 15 residues. Germline V gene lookup returns CDR1 MNHNS and CDR2 SASEGT. Here the CDR3 DNA reads TGTGCCAGCAGTGAAAGGACACCCGGCCAGCAGCCCCAGCATTTT. Protein: CASSERTPGQQPQHF.

The chain couples TRBV7-2 to TRBJ2-5, with 7 nucleotides matching TRBD2. V shed 1 base and J 2 bases; nucleotides not matched to a gene: 7. The CDR3 totals 16 residues. CDR1 and CDR2 (germline): SGHTA, FQGNSA. CDR3 protein: CASSLESGGGQETQYF. The CDR3 DNA is TGTGCCAGCAGCTTAGAGTCGGGAGGAGGGCAAGAGACCCAGTACTTC.

The J gene is TRBJ2-3, the V gene TRBV6-1; D is ambiguous. V gave up 0 bases and J gave up 1 base, with 5 bases separating them. The germline V gene has CDR1 MNHNS and CDR2 SASEGT. The CDR3 covers 14 residues. The CDR3 nucleotides are TGTGCCAGCAGTGAAGCAAGCGGCACAGATACGCAGTATTTT. The encoded protein is CASSEASGTDTQYF.

The genes are TRBV14 and TRBJ2-7; no firm D call. In germline, CDR1 is SGHDN, CDR2 FVKESK. The CDR3 is made up of 11 amino acids. Trimming removed 3 bases from V and 7 bases from J, with 7 bases in between. CDR3 coding DNA: TGTGCCAGCAGCCATGAAGGGGAGCAGTACTTC. Translated: CASSHEGEQYF.

This sequence joins TRBV11-2 and TRBJ2-7; D unclear. V was cut by 3 bases and J by 3 bases, with 15 bases left in between. CDR1 SGHAT and CDR2 FQNNGV come from the germline V gene. The CDR3 runs 15 residues. The CDR3 here is CASSFRAGVIYEQYF. The CDR3 DNA reads as TGTGCCAGCAGCTTCCGGGCCGGCGTCATCTACGAGCAGTACTTC.

The gene calls are TRBV2 and TRBJ2-3, with D possibly being TRBD2 (7 bases). The CDR3 length is 15 residues. With 0 bases removed from V and 5 bases from J, the gap between germline ends came to 12 bases. Germline CDR1 and CDR2: SNHLY and FYNNEI. The CDR3 region is CASSEASRGGDTQYF. CDR3 in DNA: TGTGCCAGCAGTGAAGCTTCAAGGGGGGGAGATACGCAGTATTTT.

The chain combines TRBV28 with TRBJ2-3; 8 bases are a match to TRBD2. Germline CDR1 and CDR2: MDHEN and SYDVKM. The J segment lost 3 bases and the V segment lost 5 bases, leaving 7 bases of the junction unmatched. The CDR3 extends over 15 amino acids. CDR3 sequence reads: CASSLPSGLTDTQYF. DNA for the CDR3: TGTGCCAGCAGTCTTCCTAGCGGGTTGACAGATACGCAGTATTTT.

The chain couples TRBV2 to TRBJ1-1, with a possible D match to TRBD1 (5 bases). The CDR3 spans 13 residues. Trimming shortened V by 1 base and J by 10 bases, and 13 bases separated the two germline ends. Germline CDR1 reads SNHLY; CDR2 reads FYNNEI. CDR3 DNA: TGTGCCAGCAGTGAAGAGGAGGGGATAATAGCTTTCTTT. Protein sequence: CASSEEEGIIAFF.

J is TRBJ2-3 and V is TRBV2; 7 bases line up with TRBD2. Per the germline V gene, CDR1 is SNHLY and CDR2 is FYNNEI. CDR3 length: 16 residues. The ends lost 2 bases at V and 4 bases at J; junction bases unmatched: 9. DNA of the CDR3: TGTGCCAGCAGTGAATTGGCGGGAGAAGGGGCAGATACGCAGTATTTT. Its translation: CASSELAGEGADTQYF.

This clone has only a few counts. As DNA, the CDR3 is TGTGCCAGCAGTGAAGTAGGGGGTTTAGCGGCGAACTACAATGAGCAGTTCTTC. As protein: CASSEVGGLAANYNEQFF. The chain is built from TRBV2 and TRBJ2-1; D possibly uses TRBD1 or TRBD2 (6 bases each). V was clipped by 1 base and J by 3 bases, with 19 bases between them. CDR3 length: 18 residues. The germline CDR1 and CDR2 sequences are SNHLY and FYNNEI.